Each of the 29 T cell receptor beta chains below was sequenced from the same sample in a study of blood T cells in healthy people across ages. PCR was performed a second time for 7 to 11 cycles using a sample-barcoded 5' primer and a J-beta primer mix. TCRdb fed the 5' RACE reads into MiXCR, producing one record per CDR3 protein. The table lists around 750,000 distinct CDR3 sequences, about 55% of them singletons. Sequences were obtained from blood. The receptors shown here come from a man of 80 years or more in good health.

The table lists this clonotype with a few counts. The chain is built from TRBV24-1 and TRBJ2-1; D is unclear. In germline, CDR1 is KGHDR, CDR2 SFDVKD. The CDR3 consists of 17 residues. Trimming took 5 bases from V and 0 from J, leaving 16 bases between them. The CDR3 region has the DNA TGTGCCACCAGTGTCCTTGGAGCGCTTAGCTCCTACAATGAGCAGTTCTTC. Translated: CATSVLGALSSYNEQFF.

The chain links TRBV5-5 to TRBJ1-1; D is ambiguous. The V gene lost 5 bases and the J gene lost 6 bases, with 11 bases spanning the gap. Germline CDR1 is SGHKS and CDR2 is YYEKEE (reference sequence). The CDR3 extends over 12 amino acids. The CDR3 here is CASSLGWPEAFF. CDR3 DNA: TGTGCCAGCAGTTTAGGTTGGCCTGAAGCTTTCTTT.

This clonotype has just a few counts. The gene calls are TRBV20-1 and TRBJ2-7; D is undetermined. CDR3 length: 12 residues. CDR1 DFQATT and CDR2 SNEGSKA come from the germline V gene (reference sequence). V lost 6 bases and J 0 bases, leaving 9 bases between the germline ends. CDR3 DNA: TGCAGTGCCCCCGGGTCCTCCTACGAGCAGTACTTC. It encodes CSAPGSSYEQYF.

On this clonotype: One end of the junction varies from germline; a read error may be responsible. The rearrangement joins TRBV20-1 to TRBJ2-1; no definite D call. Germline lookup yields CDR1 DFQATT and CDR2 SNEGSKA (reference sequence). CDR3 length: 12 amino acids. The DNA for the CDR3 is TGTAGTGCTACACTTAGCAACAATGAGCAGTTCTTC. Its translation is CSATLSNNEQFF.

The chain is built from TRBV20-1 and TRBJ2-5; unclear D gene. V was shortened by 3 bases and J by 4 bases, with 6 bases between the two germline ends. The CDR3 runs 11 residues. Germline-derived CDR1 and CDR2 are DFQATT and SNEGSKA (reference sequence). The CDR3 protein is CSARDIETQYF. As DNA, the CDR3 is TGCAGTGCTAGGGATATAGAGACCCAGTACTTC.

The J gene is TRBJ1-2, the V gene TRBV6-5; TRBD1 aligns across 12 bases. With 5 bases clipped from V and 7 bases from J, the junction kept 8 bases outside the gene matches. This CDR3 region has 15 residues. Germline V gives CDR1 MNHEY, CDR2 SVGAGI. CDR3 sequence (DNA): TGTGCCAGCAGTGTGGGGACAGGGGGCCTATTTGGCTACACCTTC. Its translation: CASSVGTGGLFGYTF.

V gene TRBV6-1 combines with J gene TRBJ2-7; 7 bases map to TRBD2. In germline, CDR1 is MNHNS, CDR2 SASEGT. This CDR3 comprises 14 residues. Unmatched junction bases numbered 1, after V lost 2 bases and J lost 0 bases. The CDR3 here is CASSESGVSYEQYF. The CDR3 nucleotides read TGTGCCAGCAGTGAAAGCGGGGTCTCCTACGAGCAGTACTTC.

A word on this clonotype: The junction differs from germline at one of its ends, possibly a read error. V gene TRBV7-2 combines with J gene TRBJ2-3, with no clear D. The CDR3 is made up of 14 amino acids. Per the germline V gene, CDR1 is SGHTA and CDR2 is FQGNSA. CDR3 in amino acids: CASSLVRLPDTRYF. CDR3 sequence (DNA): TGTGCCAGCAGCTTAGTGAGGCTGCCAGATACGCGGTATTTT.

J is TRBJ1-1 and V is TRBV25-1, with D tentatively TRBD1 (5 bases). Germline values: CDR1 MGHDK, CDR2 SYGVNS. Trimming cost V 3 bases and J 1 base, with 12 bases left between them. The CDR3 is 15 amino acids. The CDR3 DNA follows: TGTGCCAGCAGTGATCATCAGGGTCCGAACACTGAAGCTTTCTTT. Its protein is CASSDHQGPNTEAFF.

This chain joins TRBV5-1 and TRBJ2-1, with TRBD1 as a possible D gene (5 bases). V lost 4 bases to trimming and J lost 1 base, with 18 bases between them. The length of the CDR3 is 17 residues. Germline V lookup: CDR1 SGHRS, CDR2 YFSETQ. In DNA form, the CDR3 reads TGCGCCAGCAGCCTAACTCCAGGGATGTCATCCTACAATGAGCAGTTCTTC. This gives the protein CASSLTPGMSSYNEQFF.

The chain employs TRBV10-3 and TRBJ2-2, with TRBD1 identical over 7 bases. The CDR3 sequence is 16 residues long. The germline V gene encodes CDR1 ENHRY and CDR2 SYGVKD. V lost 2 bases to trimming and J lost 4 bases; unmatched junction nucleotides: 7. This CDR3 reads CAISEGKGQSTGELFF. CDR3 DNA: TGTGCCATCAGTGAGGGAAAGGGACAGAGCACCGGGGAGCTGTTTTTT.

This clonotype was counted only a few times. This CDR3 reads CSVEVVNEQYF. CDR3 DNA sequence: TGCAGCGTTGAAGTTGTGAACGAGCAGTACTTC. The chain carries TRBV29-1 and TRBJ2-7; D is undetermined. CDR3 length: 11 residues. Germline V lookup: CDR1 SQVTM, CDR2 ANQGSEA. The V end was cut by 1 base, the J end by 5 bases, with 6 bases between.

This clonotype was picked up a small number of times. The genes are TRBV7-2 and TRBJ2-1, with TRBD1 as a possible D gene (6 bases). The germline V gene has CDR1 SGHTA and CDR2 FQGNSA. This CDR3 has 15 residues. V was pared by 0 bases and J by 7 bases, with 13 bases between. The CDR3 sequence: CASSLARGKGNEQFF. As DNA, the CDR3 is TGTGCCAGCAGCTTAGCCAGGGGTAAGGGAAATGAGCAGTTCTTC.

V gene TRBV3-1 combines with J gene TRBJ1-4; possibly TRBD1 for D (5 bases). The CDR3 totals 14 residues. Germline CDR1 LGHDT, CDR2 YNNKEL (reference sequence). V lost 4 bases and J 5 bases, leaving 11 bases between the germline ends. CDR3 residues: CASSRTLENEKLFF. For the CDR3, the DNA is TGTGCCAGCAGCCGGACATTAGAGAATGAAAAACTGTTTTTT.

This clonotype was counted a few times. The chain recombines TRBV3-1 with TRBJ2-2; TRBD1 is a possible D gene (6 bases). CDR3 size: 13 residues. Trimming took off 5 bases at V and 5 bases at J, with 9 bases between the two ends. Germline assignment: CDR1 LGHDT and CDR2 YNNKEL (reference sequence). CDR3 sequence: CASSYRETGELFF. The DNA of the CDR3 is TGTGCCAGCAGCTACAGGGAAACCGGGGAGCTGTTTTTT.

The chain uses TRBV3-1 and TRBJ2-3; TRBD2 aligns across 13 bases. From germline, CDR1 is LGHDT and CDR2 YNNKEL (reference sequence). Germline trimming cut 6 bases from V and 13 bases from J; bases unmatched to any gene: 16. There are 16 residues in the CDR3. The CDR3 loop reads CASSPGLAGVRRYEYF. The CDR3 nucleotides read TGTGCCAGCAGTCCAGGACTAGCGGGAGTCAGAAGATACGAGTATTTT.

Concerning this clonotype itself: This may come from a read error, since a much larger clone is one base off. V and J are TRBV5-1 and TRBJ2-1; tentatively, D is TRBD1 (5 bases). Germline values: CDR1 SGHRS, CDR2 YFSETQ. There are 17 residues in the CDR3. V dropped 1 base and J dropped 0 bases, with 14 bases sitting between them. CDR3 bases: TGCGCCAGCAGCTTGAGTGGCAGGGCTAACTCCTACAATGAGCAGTTCTTC. Translation: CASSLSGRANSYNEQFF.

The V call is TRBV7-2, the J call TRBJ2-7; the match to TRBD2 covers 12 bases. J gave up 0 bases and V 5 bases, and 8 bases lay outside the gene matches. The CDR3 has 17 residues. CDR1 and CDR2 (germline): SGHTA, FQGNSA. DNA for the CDR3: TGTGCCAGCAGCGTTACTAGCGGGAGGACTAGCTCCTACGAGCAGTACTTC. This sequence encodes CASSVTSGRTSSYEQYF.

This clonotype came up a few times. V gene TRBV7-2 combines with J gene TRBJ2-7; the D is unclear. The CDR3 has 13 amino acids. With 4 bases removed from V and 4 bases from J, the gap between germline ends came to 11 bases. Germline CDR1 reads SGHTA; CDR2 reads FQGNSA. In DNA form, the CDR3 reads TGTGCCAGCAGCTCTAATACTATTTACGAGCAGTACTTC. Encoded protein: CASSSNTIYEQYF.

The V gene is TRBV14, the J gene TRBJ2-1, with D tentatively TRBD1 (6 bases). The V end was cut by 8 bases, the J end by 5 bases, with 19 bases between. The CDR3 is 15 residues long. Germline V gene sequence: CDR1 SGHDN, CDR2 FVKESK. DNA of the CDR3: TGTGCCAGCGGCCCCCTGGGGGCGGCACACAATGAGCAGTTCTTC. Translation: CASGPLGAAHNEQFF. The full variable domain, in which reference TRBV14 and TRBJ2-1 provide the parts outside the CDR3, is EAGVTQFPSHSVIEKGQTVTLRCDPISGHDNLYWYRRVMGKEIKFLLHFVKESKQDESGMPNNRFLAERTGGTYSTLKVQPAELEDSGVYFCASGPLGAAHNEQFFGPGTRLTVL.

With regard to this clonotype: One end of the junction does not line up with germline, which may come from a read error. The chain recombines TRBV5-1 with TRBJ2-1; D is ambiguous. The germline V gene has CDR1 SGHRS and CDR2 YFSETQ. The CDR3 loop spans 16 amino acids. This CDR3 reads CASSPHRSTGDNGQFF. The DNA of the CDR3 is TGCGCCAGCAGCCCGCACCGGTCTACCGGCGACAATGGGCAGTTCTTC.

This clonotype was seen repeatedly, ten times or more. This chain joins TRBV6-5 and TRBJ2-6; weak D call: TRBD2 (5 bases). This CDR3 comprises 14 residues. CDR1 MNHEY and CDR2 SVGAGI come from the germline V gene. V lost 7 bases to trimming and J lost 1 base, with 8 bases between them. For the CDR3, the DNA is TGTGCCAGCAACCGAGGGTCTGGGGCCAACGTCCTGACTTTC. Translation: CASNRGSGANVLTF.

The V call is TRBV3-1, the J call TRBJ2-1; TRBD2 might be the D (5 bases). V gave up 3 bases and J gave up 6 bases, with 12 bases separating them. The germline CDR1 and CDR2 sequences are LGHDT and YNNKEL (reference sequence). This CDR3 is built from 14 residues. Written as DNA, the CDR3 is TGTGCCAGCAGCCAGTGGGCAGAGGGCAATGAGCAGTTCTTC. The encoded protein is CASSQWAEGNEQFF.

V is TRBV24-1 and J is TRBJ2-5; D is perhaps TRBD2 (5 bases). The CDR3 has 15 residues. Germline V CDR1 and CDR2: KGHDR, SFDVKD. Trimming left V 0 bases short and J 5 bases short, with 12 bases between. The CDR3 here is CATSDLGLRGETQYF. DNA for the CDR3: TGTGCCACCAGTGATTTGGGTCTACGAGGGGAGACCCAGTACTTC.

The chain is built from TRBV20-1 and TRBJ2-6; no clear D. V lost 0 bases and J 0 bases, leaving 6 bases between the germline ends. CDR3 length: 15 amino acids. Germline V lookup: CDR1 DFQATT, CDR2 SNEGSKA (reference sequence). The CDR3 region has the DNA TGCAGTGCTAGAGATTTGACCTCTGGGGCCAACGTCCTGACTTTC. Translation gives CSARDLTSGANVLTF.

The CDR3 bases are TGCAGCGTTGCCGGACAGGGGGTGGTTGATACGCAGTATTTT. Amino acid sequence: CSVAGQGVVDTQYF. The rearrangement uses TRBV29-1 and TRBJ2-3; 10 bases agree with TRBD1. The CDR3 totals 14 residues. CDR1 is SQVTM and CDR2 is ANQGSEA in the germline V gene. With 4 bases clipped from V and 6 bases from J, the junction kept 7 bases outside the gene matches.

The rearrangement links TRBV28 to TRBJ2-7; D gene uncertain. V lost 5 bases and J lost 0, with 11 bases in between. The germline CDR1 and CDR2 sequences are MDHEN and SYDVKM. This CDR3 has 14 amino acids. CDR3 sequence: CASSDSQRSYEQYF. For the CDR3, the DNA is TGTGCCAGCAGTGATTCACAGCGCTCCTACGAGCAGTACTTC.

This clonotype was seen more than once but under ten times. The chain has TRBV7-9 and TRBJ2-5; TRBD2 aligns across 8 bases. With the DNA end fitting TRBJ2-7 better, the J assignment may be wrong. This CDR3 contains 17 residues. The germline gives CDR1 SEHNR, CDR2 FQNEAQ (reference sequence). The CDR3 sequence: CASSSPVDSGNPYEQYF. CDR3 bases: TGTGCCAGCAGCTCGCCGGTGGATAGCGGGAATCCTTACGAGCAGTACTTC.

The CDR3, as DNA: TGTGCCAGCTCAGCGACAGAAACTAACTATGGCTACACCTTC. It is translated as CASSATETNYGYTF. The V call is TRBV18, the J call TRBJ1-2, with D possibly TRBD1 on 5 matching bases. Trimming pared 5 bases from V and 0 bases from J, leaving 10 bases between. This CDR3 comprises 14 residues. Germline V gives CDR1 KGHSH, CDR2 LQKENI.